The T cell receptor beta chain described here comes from a study of blood T cells in healthy people across ages. Study information: Per two T cells, template switching captured roughly one barcoded beta molecule. Notes on the study in general: Whereas aged donors had fewer naive CD4+ cells, long-lived donors had more of them and higher diversity.

In the case of this clonotype: Its antigen is undetermined.

A second PCR of about 7 to 12 cycles used a sample-barcoded 5' primer and a J-beta primer mix. From the 5' RACE reads, TCRdb called clonotypes with MiXCR, one entry per CDR3 protein. The sample carries 1.5 million to 2 million distinct CDR3 sequences, around 50% recorded once. The germline V gene has CDR1 SGHTA and CDR2 FQGNSA. The length of the CDR3 is 12 residues. Trimming removed 2 bases at V and 11 bases at J, with 10 bases between. V gene TRBV7-2 combines with J gene TRBJ1-5, with D unclear. This TCR was recovered from a woman in her thirties or forties in good health. Sequences were obtained from blood. The CDR3 loop reads CASSLTGAAQHF. As DNA, the CDR3 is TGTGCCAGCAGCTTAACGGGTGCCGCCCAGCATTTT.